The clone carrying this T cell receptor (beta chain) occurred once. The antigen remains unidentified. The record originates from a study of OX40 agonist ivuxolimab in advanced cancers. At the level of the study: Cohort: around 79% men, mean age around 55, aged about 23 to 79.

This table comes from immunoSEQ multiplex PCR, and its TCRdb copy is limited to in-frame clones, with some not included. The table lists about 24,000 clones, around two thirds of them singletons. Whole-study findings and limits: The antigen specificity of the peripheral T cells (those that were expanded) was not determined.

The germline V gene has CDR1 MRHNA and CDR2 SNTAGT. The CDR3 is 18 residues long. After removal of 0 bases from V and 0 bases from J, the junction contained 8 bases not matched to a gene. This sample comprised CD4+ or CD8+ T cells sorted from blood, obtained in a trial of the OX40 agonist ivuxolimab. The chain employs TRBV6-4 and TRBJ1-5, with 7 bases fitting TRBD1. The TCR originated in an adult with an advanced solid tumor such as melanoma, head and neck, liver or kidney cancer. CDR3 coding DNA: TGTGCCAGCAGTGACTCGAAATGGGACAGCCATAGCAATCAGCCCCAGCATTTT. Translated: CASSDSKWDSHSNQPQHF.